The T cell receptor (beta chain) described here comes from a study of blood T cell repertoires in COVID-19. Either two negative PCRs, clearance, or symptom resolution qualified Cohort 3 donors as recovered. This clone was detected only a few times. Germline CDR1 and CDR2: SGHNT and YYREEE (reference sequence). Unmatched junction bases numbered 9, after V lost 6 bases and J lost 1 base. The length of the CDR3 is 16 residues. Per the original methods: Estimates of nucleated cell counts were drawn from the amplification of reference gene primers. Method: immunoSEQ multiplex PCR; TCRdb's copy keeps in-frame clones and lacks some. D and trimming were read from the DNA, whereas the V and J calls and clone size are those reported in that table. The sample lists 250,000 or so clones, 86% occurring once.

Source material: PBMCs or T cells enriched from blood (not recorded which). The receptor comes from a woman younger than 30 who had recovered from COVID-19. The V call is TRBV5-4, the J call TRBJ2-1, with TRBD1 matching over 8 bases. CDR3 DNA sequence: TGTGCCAGCATCCACGGGGGACAGGCGTCCTACAATGAGCAGTTCTTC. This encodes CASIHGGQASYNEQFF.